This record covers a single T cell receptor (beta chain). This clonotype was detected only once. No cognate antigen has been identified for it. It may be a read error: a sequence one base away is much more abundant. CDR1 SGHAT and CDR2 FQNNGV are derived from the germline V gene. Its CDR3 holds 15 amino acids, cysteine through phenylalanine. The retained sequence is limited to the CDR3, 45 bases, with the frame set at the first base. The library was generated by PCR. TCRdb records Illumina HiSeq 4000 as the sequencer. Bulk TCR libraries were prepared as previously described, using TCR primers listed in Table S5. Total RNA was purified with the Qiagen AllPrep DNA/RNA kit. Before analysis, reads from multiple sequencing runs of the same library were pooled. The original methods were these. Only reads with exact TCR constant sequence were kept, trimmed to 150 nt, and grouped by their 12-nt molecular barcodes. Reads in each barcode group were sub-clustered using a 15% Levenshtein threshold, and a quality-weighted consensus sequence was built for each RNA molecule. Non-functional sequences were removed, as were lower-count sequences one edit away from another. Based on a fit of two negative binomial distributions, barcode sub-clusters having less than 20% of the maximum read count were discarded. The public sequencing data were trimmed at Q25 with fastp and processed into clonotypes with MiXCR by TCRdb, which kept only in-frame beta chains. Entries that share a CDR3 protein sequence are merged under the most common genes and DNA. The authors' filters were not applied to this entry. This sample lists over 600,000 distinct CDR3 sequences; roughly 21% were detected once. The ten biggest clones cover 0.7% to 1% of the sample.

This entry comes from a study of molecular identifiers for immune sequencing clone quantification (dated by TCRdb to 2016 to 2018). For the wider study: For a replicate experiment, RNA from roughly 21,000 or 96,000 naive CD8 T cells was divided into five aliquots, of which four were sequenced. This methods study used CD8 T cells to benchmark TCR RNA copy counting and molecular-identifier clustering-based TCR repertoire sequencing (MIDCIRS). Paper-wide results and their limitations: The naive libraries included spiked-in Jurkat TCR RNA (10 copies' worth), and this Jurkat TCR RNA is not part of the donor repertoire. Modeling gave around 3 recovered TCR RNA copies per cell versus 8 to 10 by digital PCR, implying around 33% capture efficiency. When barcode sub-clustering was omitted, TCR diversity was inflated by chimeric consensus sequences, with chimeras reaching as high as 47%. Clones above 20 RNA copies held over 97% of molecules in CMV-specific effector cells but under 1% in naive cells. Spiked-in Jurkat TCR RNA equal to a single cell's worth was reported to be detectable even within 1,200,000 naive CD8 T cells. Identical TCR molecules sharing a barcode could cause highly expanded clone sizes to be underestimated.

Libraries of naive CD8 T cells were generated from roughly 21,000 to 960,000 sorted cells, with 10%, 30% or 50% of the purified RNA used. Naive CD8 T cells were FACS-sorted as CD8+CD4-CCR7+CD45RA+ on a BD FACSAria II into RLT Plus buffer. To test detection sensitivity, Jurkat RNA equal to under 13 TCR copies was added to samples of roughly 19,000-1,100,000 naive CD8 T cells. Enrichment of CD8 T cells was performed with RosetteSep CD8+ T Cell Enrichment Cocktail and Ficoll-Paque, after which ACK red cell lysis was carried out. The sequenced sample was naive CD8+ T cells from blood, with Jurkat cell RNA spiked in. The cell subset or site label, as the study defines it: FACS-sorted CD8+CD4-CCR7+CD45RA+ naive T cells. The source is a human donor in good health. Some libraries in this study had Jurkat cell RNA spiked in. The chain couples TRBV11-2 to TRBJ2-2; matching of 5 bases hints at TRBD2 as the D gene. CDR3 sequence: CASSRGPMNTGELSF. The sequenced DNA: TGTGCCAGCAGCCGAGGGCCTATGAACACCGGGGAGCTGTCTTTT.